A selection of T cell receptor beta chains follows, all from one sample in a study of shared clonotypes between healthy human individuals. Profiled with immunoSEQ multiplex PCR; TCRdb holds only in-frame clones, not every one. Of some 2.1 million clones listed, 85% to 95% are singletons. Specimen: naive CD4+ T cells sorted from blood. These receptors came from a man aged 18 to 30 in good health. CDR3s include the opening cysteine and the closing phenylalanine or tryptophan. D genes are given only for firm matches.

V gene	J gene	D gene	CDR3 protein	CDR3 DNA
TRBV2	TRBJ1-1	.	CASSQDNTEAFF	TGTGCCAGCAGTCAGGACAACACTGAAGCTTTCTTT
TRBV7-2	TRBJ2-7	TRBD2	CASSSPIRLAGAEQYF	TGTGCCAGCAGCTCCCCGATTAGATTAGCGGGAGCCGAGCAGTACTTC
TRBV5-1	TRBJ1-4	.	CASSFPTIRGRSTNEKLFF	TGCGCCAGCAGCTTTCCAACAATCAGGGGCCGTTCAACTAATGAAAAACTGTTTTTT
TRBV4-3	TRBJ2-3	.	CASSLEGETDTQYF	TGCGCCAGCAGCCTAGAGGGGGAGACAGATACGCAGTATTTT
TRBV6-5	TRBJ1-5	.	CASSYAGPNQPQHF	TGTGCCAGCAGTTACGCCGGGCCGAATCAGCCCCAGCATTTT
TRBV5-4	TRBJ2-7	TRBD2	CASSAGLAGGYEQYF	TGTGCCAGCAGCGCCGGACTAGCGGGAGGCTACGAGCAGTACTTC
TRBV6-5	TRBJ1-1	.	CASSYPGSNTEAFF	TGTGCCAGCAGTTACCCGGGCTCGAACACTGAAGCTTTCTTT
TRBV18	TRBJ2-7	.	CASSQGVAYEQYF	TGTGCCAGCTCGCAAGGGGTAGCCTACGAGCAGTACTTC
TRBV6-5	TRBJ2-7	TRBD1	CASRLGQGSYEQYF	TGTGCCAGCAGATTGGGACAGGGAAGTTACGAGCAGTACTTC
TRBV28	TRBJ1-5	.	CASSLSSRYSNQPQHF	TGTGCCAGCAGTTTAAGCTCCAGGTATAGCAATCAGCCCCAGCATTTT